This T cell receptor beta chain was obtained from a study of early T cells in non-severe SARS-CoV-2 infection. From the 5' RACE reads, TCRdb called clonotypes with MiXCR, one entry per CDR3 protein. Of some 40,000 distinct CDR3 sequences listed, approximately 4.1% were seen once; the top ten hold more than 8%. General study results and limits: Matches to VDJdb favored anti-spike CD8 responses and missed private and CD4 specificities.

The CDR3 covers 15 residues. Trimming removed 4 bases from V and 1 base from J, with 13 bases in between. Germline CDR1 MNHEY, CDR2 SVGAGI. Many counts were recorded for this clonotype. The antigen is not known. This clonotype originated in an adult who was a healthcare worker with PCR-confirmed SARS-CoV-2 infection or an uninfected control (not recorded which). The sequencing input was whole blood. The chain has TRBV6-5 and TRBJ1-1; D is uncertain. The CDR3 spells CASSSNAGANTEAFF. The DNA for the CDR3 is TGTGCCAGCAGTTCTAACGCGGGCGCGAACACTGAAGCTTTCTTT.